The clone carrying this T cell receptor (beta chain) was detected a few times. Its antigen is not known. The same CDR3 arises from other DNA sequences in this sample as well. Libraries were prepared by immunoSEQ multiplex PCR; TCRdb keeps only in-frame clonotypes and omits some of them. The table includes 99,000 or so clones, about 93% detected once. The data were taken from a study of siplizumab effects on memory and regulatory T cells. The study, taken as a whole, reports: Suppressive capability of dividing Tregs from siplizumab cultures went unverified. Mapping to unstimulated subsets was achieved for only a minor fraction of alloreactive clones.

Germline CDR1 and CDR2: GTSNPN and SVGIG (reference sequence). The CDR3 totals 13 residues. Trimming took 1 base from V and 1 from J, leaving 5 bases between them. This chain connects TRBV30 to TRBJ1-5; D gene unclear. This TCR came from a human donor in good health. The sequenced material came from CD4+ T cells sorted from blood. CDR3 in DNA: TGTGCCTGGAGTGCGGGAAGCAATCAGCCCCAGCATTTT. It specifies CAWSAGSNQPQHF.